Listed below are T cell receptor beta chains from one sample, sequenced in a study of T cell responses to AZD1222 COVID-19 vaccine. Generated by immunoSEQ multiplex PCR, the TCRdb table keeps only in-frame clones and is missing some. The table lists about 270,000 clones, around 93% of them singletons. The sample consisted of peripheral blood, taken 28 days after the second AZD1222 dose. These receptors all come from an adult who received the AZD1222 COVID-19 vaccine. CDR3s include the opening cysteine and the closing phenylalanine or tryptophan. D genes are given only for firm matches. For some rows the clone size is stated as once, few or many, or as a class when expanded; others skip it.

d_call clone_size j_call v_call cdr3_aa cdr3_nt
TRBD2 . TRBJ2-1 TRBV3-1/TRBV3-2 CASSQDLSGLGYNEQFF TGTGCCAGCAGCCAAGATCTATCGGGACTAGGCTACAATGAGCAGTTCTTC
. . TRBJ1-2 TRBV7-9 CASTPGGEWGYTF TGTGCCAGCACCCCGGGGGGCGAATGGGGCTACACCTTC
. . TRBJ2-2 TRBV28 CASSLGGWDTGELFF TGTGCCAGCAGTTTAGGGGGCTGGGACACCGGGGAGCTGTTTTTT
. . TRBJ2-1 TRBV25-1 CATQRDLGDEQFF TGTGCCACCCAAAGGGATCTAGGGGATGAGCAGTTCTTC
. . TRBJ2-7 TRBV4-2 CASSQDEVRPTYEQYF TGTGCCAGCAGCCAAGACGAGGTCAGACCCACCTACGAGCAGTACTTC
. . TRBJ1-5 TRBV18 CASSPGQGRNQPQHF TGTGCCAGCTCCCCCGGGCAGGGACGGAATCAGCCCCAGCATTTT
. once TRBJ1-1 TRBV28 CASSLGGQNTEAFF TGTGCCAGCAGTTTAGGTGGTCAGAACACTGAAGCTTTCTTT
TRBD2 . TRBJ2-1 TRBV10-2 CASSDWASGSKEQFF TGCGCCAGCAGTGACTGGGCTAGCGGGAGTAAGGAGCAGTTCTTC
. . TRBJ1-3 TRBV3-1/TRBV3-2 CASSQGSPISGNTIYF TGTGCCAGCAGCCAAGGCTCTCCTATCTCTGGAAACACCATATATTTT
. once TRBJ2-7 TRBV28 CASSLAPLYYEQYF TGTGCCAGCAGTTTAGCCCCCCTATACTACGAGCAGTACTTC
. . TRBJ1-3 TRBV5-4 CASSLSGNTIYF TGTGCCAGCAGCCTCTCTGGAAACACCATATATTTT
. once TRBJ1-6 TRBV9 CASSVDVGNSPLHF TGTGCCAGCAGCGTTGATGTGGGGAATTCACCCCTCCACTTT
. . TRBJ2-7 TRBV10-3 CAIRSEWGIYEQYF TGTGCCATCAGGAGTGAATGGGGGATCTACGAGCAGTACTTC
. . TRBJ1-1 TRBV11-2 CASSLYGVNTEAFF TGTGCCAGCAGCCTTTACGGAGTGAACACTGAAGCTTTCTTT
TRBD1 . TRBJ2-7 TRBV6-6 CASSLTGGNSYEQYF TGTGCCAGCAGTTTAACAGGGGGCAACTCCTACGAGCAGTACTTC
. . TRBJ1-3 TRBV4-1 CASSQGAVISGNTIYF TGCGCCAGCAGCCAAGGCGCCGTGATCTCTGGAAACACCATATATTTT
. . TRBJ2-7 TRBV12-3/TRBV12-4 CASSFAGYEQYF TGTGCCAGCAGTTTTGCAGGGTACGAGCAGTACTTC
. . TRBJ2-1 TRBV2 CASSKGNEQFF TGTGCCAGCAGTAAGGGGAATGAGCAGTTCTTC
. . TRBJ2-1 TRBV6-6 CASSPPGGGGPINEQFF TGTGCCAGCAGTCCCCCGGGGGGAGGGGGCCCCATAAATGAGCAGTTCTTC
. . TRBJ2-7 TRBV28 CASSSGPQPYEQYF TGTGCCAGCAGTTCGGGACCCCAACCCTACGAGCAGTACTTC
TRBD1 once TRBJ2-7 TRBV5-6 CASSSLGTGVYEQYF TGTGCCAGCAGCTCCCTCGGGACAGGGGTCTACGAGCAGTACTTC
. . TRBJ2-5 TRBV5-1 CASSLGLETQYF TGCGCCAGCAGCTTGGGGCTGGAGACCCAGTACTTC
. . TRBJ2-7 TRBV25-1 CASSGIRGEQYF TGTGCCAGCAGTGGTATCAGGGGAGAGCAGTACTTC
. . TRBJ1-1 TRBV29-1 CSVDPLAGTEAFF TGCAGCGTTGACCCGCTGGCGGGCACTGAAGCTTTCTTT
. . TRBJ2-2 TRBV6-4 CASSQGYTGELFF TGTGCCAGCAGCCAGGGGTACACCGGGGAGCTGTTTTTT
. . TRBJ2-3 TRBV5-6 CASSSTGVDTQYF TGTGCCAGCAGCTCTACAGGTGTAGATACGCAGTATTTT
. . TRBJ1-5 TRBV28 CASSPSGAGQPQHF TGTGCCAGCAGCCCTAGTGGGGCCGGGCAGCCCCAGCATTTT
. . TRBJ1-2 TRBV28 CASSLRTGYYGYTF TGTGCCAGCAGTTTAAGAACAGGGTATTATGGCTACACCTTC
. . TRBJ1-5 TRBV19 CASSIPPTNQPQHF TGTGCCAGTAGTATCCCTCCGACTAATCAGCCCCAGCATTTT
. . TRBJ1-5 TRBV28 CASSPNGLLDQPQHF TGTGCCAGCAGTCCAAACGGACTCCTGGATCAGCCCCAGCATTTT
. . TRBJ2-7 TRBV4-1 CASSQESGGPFLDYEQYF TGCGCCAGCAGCCAAGAATCAGGAGGACCGTTTTTAGACTACGAGCAGTACTTC
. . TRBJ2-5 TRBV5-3 CARSLGQNEETQYF TGTGCCAGAAGCTTGGGTCAGAACGAAGAGACCCAGTACTTC
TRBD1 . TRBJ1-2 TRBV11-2 CASSLGEDRGWDGYTF TGTGCCAGCAGCTTGGGGGAGGACAGGGGCTGGGATGGCTACACCTTC
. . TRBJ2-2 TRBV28 CASTIMAGELFF TGTGCCAGCACCATAATGGCCGGGGAGCTGTTTTTT
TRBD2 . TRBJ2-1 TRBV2 CASSVLAGGLSGNEQFF TGTGCCAGCAGTGTGCTAGCGGGGGGGCTTTCTGGCAATGAGCAGTTCTTC
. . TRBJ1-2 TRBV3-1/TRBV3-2 CASSQHGAELYGYTF TGTGCCAGCAGCCAGCACGGGGCCGAATTATATGGCTACACCTTC
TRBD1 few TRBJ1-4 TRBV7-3 CASSPNGTEIEKLFF TGTGCCAGCAGCCCGAACGGGACAGAAATTGAAAAACTGTTTTTT
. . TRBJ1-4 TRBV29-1 CSVLGDEKLFF TGCAGCGTTCTTGGGGATGAAAAACTGTTTTTT
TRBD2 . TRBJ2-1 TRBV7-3 CASSEGLAGGVNNEQFF TGTGCCAGCAGCGAGGGACTAGCGGGAGGTGTAAACAATGAGCAGTTCTTC
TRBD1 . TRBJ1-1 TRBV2 CASTWTGAVTEAFF TGTGCCAGCACCTGGACAGGGGCGGTAACTGAAGCTTTCTTT
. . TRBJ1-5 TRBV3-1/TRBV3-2 CASGRSGNQPQHF TGTGCCAGCGGCCGGAGTGGCAATCAGCCCCAGCATTTT
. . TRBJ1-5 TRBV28 CASRTGTIGQPQHF TGTGCCAGCAGAACCGGGACAATCGGTCAGCCCCAGCATTTT
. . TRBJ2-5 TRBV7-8 CASSYRDRRETQYF TGTGCCAGCAGCTACCGAGACAGGAGAGAGACCCAGTACTTC
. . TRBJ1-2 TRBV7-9 CASSATGYRLHYGYTF TGTGCCAGCAGCGCCACAGGTTACCGCCTTCACTATGGCTACACCTTC
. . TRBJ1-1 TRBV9 CASSRTDMNTEAFF TGTGCCAGCAGTCGGACAGATATGAACACTGAAGCTTTCTTT
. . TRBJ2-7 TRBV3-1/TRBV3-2 CASSQEGGGKAYEQYF TGTGCCAGCAGCCAAGAAGGCGGCGGGAAGGCCTACGAGCAGTACTTC
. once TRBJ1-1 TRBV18 CASSPTAANTEAFF TGTGCCAGCTCACCAACGGCGGCTAACACTGAAGCTTTCTTT
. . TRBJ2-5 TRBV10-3 CAISDSLQETQYF TGTGCCATCAGTGACAGTCTCCAAGAGACCCAGTACTTC
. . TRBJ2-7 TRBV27 CASSFSRTAYEQYF TGTGCCAGCAGTTTCTCGCGGACGGCCTACGAGCAGTACTTC